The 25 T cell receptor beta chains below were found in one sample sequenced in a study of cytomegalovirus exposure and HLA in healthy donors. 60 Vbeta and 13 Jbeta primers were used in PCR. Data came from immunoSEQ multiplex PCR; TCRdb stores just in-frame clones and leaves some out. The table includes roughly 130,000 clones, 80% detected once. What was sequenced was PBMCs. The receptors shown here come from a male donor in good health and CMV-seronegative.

The CDR3 region is CASSMSGSHETQYF. CDR3 coding DNA: TGTGCCAGTAGTATGAGCGGGAGCCACGAGACCCAGTACTTC. The chain has TRBV19 and TRBJ2-5, with 8 bases that match TRBD2. CDR3 length equals 14 residues. From germline, CDR1 is LNHDA and CDR2 SQIVND (reference sequence). Trimming at V came to 3 bases and at J to 5 bases, leaving 5 bases not matched to a gene.

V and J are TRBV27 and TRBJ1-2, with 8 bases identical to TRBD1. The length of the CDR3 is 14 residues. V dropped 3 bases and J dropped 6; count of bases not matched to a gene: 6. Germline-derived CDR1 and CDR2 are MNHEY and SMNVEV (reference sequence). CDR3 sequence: CASSFQGASHGYTF. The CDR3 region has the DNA TGTGCCAGCAGTTTTCAGGGGGCATCACATGGCTACACCTTC.

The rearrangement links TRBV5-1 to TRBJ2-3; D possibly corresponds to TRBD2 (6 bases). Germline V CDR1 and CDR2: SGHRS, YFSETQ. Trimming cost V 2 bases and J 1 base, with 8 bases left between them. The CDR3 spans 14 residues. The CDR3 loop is CASSFLAGTDTQYF. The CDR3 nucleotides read TGCGCCAGCAGCTTCTTAGCGGGCACAGATACGCAGTATTTT.

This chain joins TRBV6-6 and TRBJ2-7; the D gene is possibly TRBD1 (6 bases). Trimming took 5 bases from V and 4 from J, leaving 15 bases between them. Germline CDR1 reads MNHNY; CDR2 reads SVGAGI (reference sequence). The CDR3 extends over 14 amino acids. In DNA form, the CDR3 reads TGTGCCAGCAGTGATCAACAGGGACCTTACGAGCAGTACTTC. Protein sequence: CASSDQQGPYEQYF.

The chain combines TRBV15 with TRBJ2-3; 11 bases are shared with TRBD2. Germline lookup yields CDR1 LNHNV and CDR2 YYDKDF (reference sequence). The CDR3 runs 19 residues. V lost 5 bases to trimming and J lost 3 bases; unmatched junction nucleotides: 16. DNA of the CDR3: TGTGCCACCAGCTCAGGGGGCCGGGGTAGCGGGAGGGATACAGATACGCAGTATTTT. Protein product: CATSSGGRGSGRDTDTQYF.

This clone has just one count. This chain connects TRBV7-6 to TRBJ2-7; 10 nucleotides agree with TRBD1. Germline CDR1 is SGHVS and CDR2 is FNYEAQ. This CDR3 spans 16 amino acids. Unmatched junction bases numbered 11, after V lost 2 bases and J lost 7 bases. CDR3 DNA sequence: TGTGCCAGCAGCTTAAGGGAGACAGGGGGCCTACGGGAGCAGTACTTC. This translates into CASSLRETGGLREQYF. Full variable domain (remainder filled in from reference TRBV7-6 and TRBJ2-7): GAGVSQSPRYKVTKRGQDVALRCDPISGHVSLYWYRQALGQGPEFLTYFNYEAQQDKSGLPNDRFSAERPEGSISTLTIQRTEQRDSAMYRCASSLRETGGLREQYFGPGTRLTVT.

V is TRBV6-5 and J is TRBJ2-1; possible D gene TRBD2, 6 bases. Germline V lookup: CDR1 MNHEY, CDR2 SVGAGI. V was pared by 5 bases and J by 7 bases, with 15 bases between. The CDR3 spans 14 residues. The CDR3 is CASSDPGERNEQFF. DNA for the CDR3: TGTGCCAGCAGTGACCCGGGAGAACGAAATGAGCAGTTCTTC.

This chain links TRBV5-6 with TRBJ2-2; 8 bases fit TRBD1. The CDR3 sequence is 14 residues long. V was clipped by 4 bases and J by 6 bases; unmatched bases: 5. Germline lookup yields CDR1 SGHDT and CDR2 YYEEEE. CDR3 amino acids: CASSHQTGAGELFF. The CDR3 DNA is TGTGCCAGCAGCCACCAGACAGGGGCCGGGGAGCTGTTTTTT.

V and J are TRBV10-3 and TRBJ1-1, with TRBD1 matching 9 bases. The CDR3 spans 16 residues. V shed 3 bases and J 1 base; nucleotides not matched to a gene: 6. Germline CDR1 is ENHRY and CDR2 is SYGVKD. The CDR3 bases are TGTGCCATCAGTGATTGGGGACAGGGATCGAACACTGAAGCTTTCTTT. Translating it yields CAISDWGQGSNTEAFF.

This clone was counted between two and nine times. CDR3 DNA: TGTGCCAGCAGCCGGGACAGGGGGCCCTACGAGCAGTACTTC. Its protein product is CASSRDRGPYEQYF. This rearrangement joins TRBV5-4 to TRBJ2-7, with 12 positions matching TRBD1. The length of the CDR3 is 14 residues. Per germline, CDR1 SGHNT and CDR2 YYREEE (reference sequence). The junction had 1 base not matched to a gene; V was cut back by 4 bases and J by 2 bases.

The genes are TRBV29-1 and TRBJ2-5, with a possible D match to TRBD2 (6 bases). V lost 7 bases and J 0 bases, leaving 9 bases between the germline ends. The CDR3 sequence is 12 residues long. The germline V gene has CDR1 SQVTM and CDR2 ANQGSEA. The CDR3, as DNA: TGCAGCGGGACGGGAGACCAAGAGACCCAGTACTTC. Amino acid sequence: CSGTGDQETQYF.

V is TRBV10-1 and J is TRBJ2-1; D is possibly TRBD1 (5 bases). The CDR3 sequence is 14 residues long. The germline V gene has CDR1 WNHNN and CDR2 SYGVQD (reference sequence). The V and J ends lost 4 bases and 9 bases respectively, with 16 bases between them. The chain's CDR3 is CASSGGRGSVEQFF. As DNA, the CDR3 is TGCGCCAGCAGTGGAGGAAGGGGCAGCGTTGAGCAGTTCTTC.

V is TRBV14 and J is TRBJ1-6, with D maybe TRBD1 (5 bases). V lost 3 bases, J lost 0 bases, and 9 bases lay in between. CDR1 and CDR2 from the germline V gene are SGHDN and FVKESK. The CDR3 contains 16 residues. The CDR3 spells CASSQGLSSYNSPLHF. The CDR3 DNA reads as TGTGCCAGCAGCCAGGGACTCAGCTCCTATAATTCACCCCTCCACTTT.

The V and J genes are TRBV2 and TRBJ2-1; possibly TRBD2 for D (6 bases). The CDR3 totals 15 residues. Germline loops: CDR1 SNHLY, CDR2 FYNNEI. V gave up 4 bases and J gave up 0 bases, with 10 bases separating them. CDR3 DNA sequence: TGTGCCAGCAGTGCGGGGGATAGCTCCTACAATGAGCAGTTCTTC. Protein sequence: CASSAGDSSYNEQFF. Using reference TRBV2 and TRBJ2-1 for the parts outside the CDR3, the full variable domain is EPEVTQTPSHQVTQMGQEVILRCVPISNHLYFYWYRQILGQKVEFLVSFYNNEISEKSEIFDDQFSVERPDGSNFTLKIRSTKLEDSAMYFCASSAGDSSYNEQFFGPGTRLTVL.

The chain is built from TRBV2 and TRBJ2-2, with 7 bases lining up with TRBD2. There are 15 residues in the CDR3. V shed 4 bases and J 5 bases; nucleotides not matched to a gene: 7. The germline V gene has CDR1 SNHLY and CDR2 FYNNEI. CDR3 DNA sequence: TGTGCCAGCAGTGCGGCGGGAGCGGGGACCGGGGAGCTGTTTTTT. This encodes CASSAAGAGTGELFF.

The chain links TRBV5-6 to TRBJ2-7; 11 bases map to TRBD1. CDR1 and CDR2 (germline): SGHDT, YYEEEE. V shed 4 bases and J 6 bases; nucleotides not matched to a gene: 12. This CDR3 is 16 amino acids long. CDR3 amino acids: CASSLPHGQGAGEQYF. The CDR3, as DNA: TGTGCCAGCAGCCTACCACACGGACAGGGGGCTGGCGAGCAGTACTTC.

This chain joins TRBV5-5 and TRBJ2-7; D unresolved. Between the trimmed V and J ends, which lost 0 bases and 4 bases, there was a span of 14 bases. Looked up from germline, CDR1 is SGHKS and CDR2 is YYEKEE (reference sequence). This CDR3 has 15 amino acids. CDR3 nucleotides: TGTGCCAGCAGCTTGGCGGCAGGTGTTTCGTACGAGCAGTACTTC. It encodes CASSLAAGVSYEQYF.

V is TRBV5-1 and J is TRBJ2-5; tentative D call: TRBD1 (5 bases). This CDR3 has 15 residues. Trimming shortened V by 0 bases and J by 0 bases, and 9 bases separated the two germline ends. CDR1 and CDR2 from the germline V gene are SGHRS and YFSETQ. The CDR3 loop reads CASSLGTPYQETQYF. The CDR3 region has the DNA TGCGCCAGCAGCTTGGGGACACCATACCAAGAGACCCAGTACTTC.

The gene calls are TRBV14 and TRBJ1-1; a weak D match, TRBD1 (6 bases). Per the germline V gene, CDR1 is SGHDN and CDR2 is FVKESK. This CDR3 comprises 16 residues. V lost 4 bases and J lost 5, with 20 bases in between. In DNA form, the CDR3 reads TGTGCCAGCAGCCGGGTAAGGGCGAGACAGGATACTGAAGCTTTCTTT. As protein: CASSRVRARQDTEAFF.

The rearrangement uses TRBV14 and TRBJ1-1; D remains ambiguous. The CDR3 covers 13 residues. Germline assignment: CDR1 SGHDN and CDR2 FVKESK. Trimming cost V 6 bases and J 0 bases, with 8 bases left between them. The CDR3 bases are TGTGCCAGCAGTCGAGTACTGAACACTGAAGCTTTCTTT. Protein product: CASSRVLNTEAFF.

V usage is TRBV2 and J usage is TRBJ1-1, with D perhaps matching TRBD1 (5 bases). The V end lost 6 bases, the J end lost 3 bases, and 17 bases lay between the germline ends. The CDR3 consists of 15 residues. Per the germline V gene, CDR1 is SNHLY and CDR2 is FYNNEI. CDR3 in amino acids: CASRAGSGGDTEAFF. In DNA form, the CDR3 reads TGTGCCAGCAGAGCGGGATCCGGAGGGGACACTGAAGCTTTCTTT.

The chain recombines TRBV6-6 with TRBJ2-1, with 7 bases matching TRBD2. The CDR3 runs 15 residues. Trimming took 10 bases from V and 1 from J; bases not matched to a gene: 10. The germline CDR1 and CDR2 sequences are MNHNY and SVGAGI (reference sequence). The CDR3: CATSLGGGSYNEQFF. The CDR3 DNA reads TGTGCCACCTCCCTCGGGGGAGGGTCCTACAATGAGCAGTTCTTC.

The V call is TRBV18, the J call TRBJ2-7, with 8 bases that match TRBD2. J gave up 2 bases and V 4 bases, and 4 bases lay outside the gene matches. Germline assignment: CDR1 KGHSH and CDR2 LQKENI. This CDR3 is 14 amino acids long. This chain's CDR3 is CASSRLAGAYEQYF. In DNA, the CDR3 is TGTGCCAGCTCACGCCTAGCGGGCGCCTACGAGCAGTACTTC.

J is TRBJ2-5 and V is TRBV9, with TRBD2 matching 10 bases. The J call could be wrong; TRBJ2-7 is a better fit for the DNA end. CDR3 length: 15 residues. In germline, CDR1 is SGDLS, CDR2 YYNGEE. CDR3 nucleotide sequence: TGTGCCAGCAGCTTAGAGCGGGGGGGGGCCTACGAGCAGTACTTC. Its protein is CASSLERGGAYEQYF.

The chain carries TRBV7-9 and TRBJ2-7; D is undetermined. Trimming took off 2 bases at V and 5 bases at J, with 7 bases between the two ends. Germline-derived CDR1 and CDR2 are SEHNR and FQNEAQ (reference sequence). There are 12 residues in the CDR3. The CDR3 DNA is TGTGCCAGCAGCTTACAAGGAGACGAGCAGTACTTC. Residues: CASSLQGDEQYF.